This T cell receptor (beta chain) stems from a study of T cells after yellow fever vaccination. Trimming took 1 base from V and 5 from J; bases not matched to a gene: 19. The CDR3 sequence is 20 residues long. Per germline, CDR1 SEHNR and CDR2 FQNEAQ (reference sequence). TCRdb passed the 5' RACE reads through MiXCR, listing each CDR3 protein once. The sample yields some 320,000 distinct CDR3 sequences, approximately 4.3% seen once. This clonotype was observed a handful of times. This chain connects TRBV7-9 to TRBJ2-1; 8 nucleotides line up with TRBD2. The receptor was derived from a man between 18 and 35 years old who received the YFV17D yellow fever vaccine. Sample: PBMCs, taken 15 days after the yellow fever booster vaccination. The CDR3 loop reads CASSLDPVASGGAINNEQFF. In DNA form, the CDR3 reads TGTGCCAGCAGCTTAGATCCCGTGGCTTCGGGGGGGGCAATAAACAATGAGCAGTTCTTC.